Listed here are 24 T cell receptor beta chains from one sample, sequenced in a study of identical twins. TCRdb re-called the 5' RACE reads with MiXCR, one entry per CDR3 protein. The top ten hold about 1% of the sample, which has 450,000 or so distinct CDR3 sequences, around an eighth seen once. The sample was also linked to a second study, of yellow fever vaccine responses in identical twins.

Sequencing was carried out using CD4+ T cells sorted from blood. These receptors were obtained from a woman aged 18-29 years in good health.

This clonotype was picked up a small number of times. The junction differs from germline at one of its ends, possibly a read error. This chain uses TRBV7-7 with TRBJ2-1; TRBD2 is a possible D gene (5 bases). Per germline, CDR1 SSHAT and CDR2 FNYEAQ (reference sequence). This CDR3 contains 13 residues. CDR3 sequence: CASSLETGSEQFF. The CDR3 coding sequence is TGTGCTAGCAGCTTAGAAACGGGGAGTGAGCAGTTCTTC.

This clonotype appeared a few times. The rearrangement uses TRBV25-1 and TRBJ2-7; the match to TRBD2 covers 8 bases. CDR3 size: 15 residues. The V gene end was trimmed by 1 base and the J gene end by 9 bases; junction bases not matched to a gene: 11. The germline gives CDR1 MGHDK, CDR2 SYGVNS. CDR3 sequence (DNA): TGTGCCAGCAGTGAATCAGCGGGGGCGGGAGGTAGGCAGTACTTC. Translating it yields CASSESAGAGGRQYF.

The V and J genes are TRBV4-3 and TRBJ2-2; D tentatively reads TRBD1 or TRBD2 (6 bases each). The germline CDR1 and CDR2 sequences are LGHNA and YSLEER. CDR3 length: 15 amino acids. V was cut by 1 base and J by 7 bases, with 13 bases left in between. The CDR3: CASSQGGGTSGELFF. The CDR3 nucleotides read TGCGCCAGCAGCCAAGGCGGAGGGACAAGCGGGGAGCTGTTTTTT.

For the CDR3, the DNA is TGTGCCAGTAGTCCGCCTCGAGCGGAGCTGTTTTTT. Protein sequence: CASSPPRAELFF. J is TRBJ2-2 and V is TRBV19; no clear D. The CDR3 spans 12 residues. The V end was cut by 5 bases, the J end by 10 bases, with 11 bases between. The germline CDR1 and CDR2 sequences are LNHDA and SQIVND (reference sequence).

The CDR3 region has the DNA TGCAGCGTTGTAGGTGTCGACGCAACTAATGAAAAACTGTTTTTT. This sequence encodes CSVVGVDATNEKLFF. The chain is built from TRBV29-1 and TRBJ1-4; D not certain. Per germline, CDR1 SQVTM and CDR2 ANQGSEA. Between the trimmed V and J ends, which lost 4 bases and 0 bases, there was a span of 12 bases. The CDR3 has 15 residues.

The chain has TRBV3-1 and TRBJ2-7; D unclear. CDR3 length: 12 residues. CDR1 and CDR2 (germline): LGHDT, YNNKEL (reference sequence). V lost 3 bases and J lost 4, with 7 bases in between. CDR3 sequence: CASSQQAYEQYF. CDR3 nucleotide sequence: TGTGCCAGCAGCCAGCAGGCGTACGAGCAGTACTTC.

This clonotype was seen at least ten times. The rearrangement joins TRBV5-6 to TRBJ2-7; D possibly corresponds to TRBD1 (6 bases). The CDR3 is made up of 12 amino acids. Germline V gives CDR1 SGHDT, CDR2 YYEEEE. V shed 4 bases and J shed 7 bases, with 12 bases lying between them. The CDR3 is CASSLDGQEQYF. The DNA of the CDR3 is TGTGCCAGCAGCCTGGACGGACAGGAGCAGTACTTC.

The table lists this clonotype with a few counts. This chain's CDR3 is CASSRSGTSGEKLFF. The DNA for the CDR3 is TGTGCCAGCAGCCGAAGCGGGACCTCTGGTGAAAAACTGTTTTTT. V usage is TRBV3-1 and J usage is TRBJ1-4; a possible D gene is TRBD1 (5 bases). The germline CDR1 and CDR2 sequences are LGHDT and YNNKEL (reference sequence). The V end was cut by 4 bases, the J end by 7 bases, with 16 bases between. The CDR3 runs 15 residues.

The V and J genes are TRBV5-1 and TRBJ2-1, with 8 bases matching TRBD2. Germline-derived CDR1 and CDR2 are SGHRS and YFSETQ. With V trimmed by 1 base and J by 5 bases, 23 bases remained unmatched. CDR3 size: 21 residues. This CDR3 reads CASSLTLTTAIGGGTHNEQFF. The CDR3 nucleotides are TGCGCCAGCAGCTTGACACTTACGACAGCGATCGGCGGGGGGACCCACAATGAGCAGTTCTTC.

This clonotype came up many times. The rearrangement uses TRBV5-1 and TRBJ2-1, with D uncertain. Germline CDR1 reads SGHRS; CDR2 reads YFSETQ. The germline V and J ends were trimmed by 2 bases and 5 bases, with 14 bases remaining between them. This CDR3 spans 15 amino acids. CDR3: CASSFQLGRHNEQFF. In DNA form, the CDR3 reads TGCGCCAGCAGCTTTCAGCTTGGCAGACACAATGAGCAGTTCTTC.

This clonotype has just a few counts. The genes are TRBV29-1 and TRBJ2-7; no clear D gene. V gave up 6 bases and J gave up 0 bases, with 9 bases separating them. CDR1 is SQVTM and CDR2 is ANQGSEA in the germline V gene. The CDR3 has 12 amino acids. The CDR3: CSVGPDSYEQYF. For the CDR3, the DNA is TGCAGCGTAGGGCCCGACTCCTACGAGCAGTACTTC.

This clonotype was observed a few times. CDR3 sequence reads: CASSPRDSPRTDTQYF. In nucleotides, the CDR3 is TGTGCCAGCAGCCCACGGGACTCCCCGAGAACAGATACGCAGTATTTT. V usage is TRBV9 and J usage is TRBJ2-3, with D perhaps matching TRBD2 (6 bases). Germline V CDR1 and CDR2: SGDLS, YYNGEE. Trimming removed 4 bases from V and 3 bases from J, with 18 bases in between. This CDR3 contains 16 residues.

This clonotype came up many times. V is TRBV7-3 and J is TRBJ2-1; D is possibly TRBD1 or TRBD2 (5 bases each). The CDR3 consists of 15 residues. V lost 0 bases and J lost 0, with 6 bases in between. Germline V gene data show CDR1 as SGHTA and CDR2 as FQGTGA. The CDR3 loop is CASSLTGDSYNEQFF. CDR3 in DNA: TGTGCCAGCAGCTTAACGGGGGACTCCTACAATGAGCAGTTCTTC.

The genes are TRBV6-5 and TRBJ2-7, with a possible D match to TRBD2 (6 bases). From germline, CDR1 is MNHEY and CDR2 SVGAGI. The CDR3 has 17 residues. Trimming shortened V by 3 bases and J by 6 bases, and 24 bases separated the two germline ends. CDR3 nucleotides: TGTGCCAGCAGTTATCCGACCATCGGAGGGAAACCCTCCGAGCAGTACTTC. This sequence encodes CASSYPTIGGKPSEQYF.

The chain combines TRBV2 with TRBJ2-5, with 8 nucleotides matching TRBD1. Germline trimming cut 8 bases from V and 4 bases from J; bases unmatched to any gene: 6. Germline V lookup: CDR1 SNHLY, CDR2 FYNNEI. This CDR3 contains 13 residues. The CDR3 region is CASSTGVLETQYF. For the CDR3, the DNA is TGTGCCAGCTCGACAGGGGTGTTAGAGACCCAGTACTTC.

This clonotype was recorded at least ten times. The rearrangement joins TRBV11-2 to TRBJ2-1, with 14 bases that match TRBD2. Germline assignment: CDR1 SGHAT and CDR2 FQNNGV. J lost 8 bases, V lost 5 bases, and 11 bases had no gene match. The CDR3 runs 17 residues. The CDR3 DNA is TGTGCCAGCAGCCTACGACTGACTAGCGGGGGGGCGGATGAGCAGTTCTTC. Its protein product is CASSLRLTSGGADEQFF.

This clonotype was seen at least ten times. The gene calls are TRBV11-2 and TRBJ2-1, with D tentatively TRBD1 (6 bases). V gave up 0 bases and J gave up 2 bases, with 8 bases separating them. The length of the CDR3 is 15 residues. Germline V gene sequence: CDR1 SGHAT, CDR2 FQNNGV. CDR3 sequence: CASSLEGAAYNEQFF. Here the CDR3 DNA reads TGTGCCAGCAGCTTAGAGGGGGCGGCCTACAATGAGCAGTTCTTC.

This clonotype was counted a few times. Here the CDR3 reads CASSSGHQETQYF. The CDR3 nucleotides are TGTGCCAGCAGTTCGGGACACCAAGAGACCCAGTACTTC. The V gene is TRBV12-3 or TRBV12-4, the J gene TRBJ2-5; D tentatively fits TRBD1 or TRBD2 (5 bases each). CDR3 size: 13 residues. V shed 4 bases and J shed 0 bases, with 6 bases lying between them.

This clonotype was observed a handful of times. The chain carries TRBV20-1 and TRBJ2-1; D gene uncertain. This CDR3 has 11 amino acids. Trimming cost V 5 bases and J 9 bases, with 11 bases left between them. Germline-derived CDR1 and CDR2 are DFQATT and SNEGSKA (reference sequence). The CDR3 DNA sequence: TGCAGTGCTCCCCTCCGAGGTGAGCAGTTCTTC. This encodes CSAPLRGEQFF.

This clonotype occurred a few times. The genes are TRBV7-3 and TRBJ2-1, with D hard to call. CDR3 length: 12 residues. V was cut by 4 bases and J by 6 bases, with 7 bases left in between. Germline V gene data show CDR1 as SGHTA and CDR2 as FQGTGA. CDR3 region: CASSYDRNEQFF. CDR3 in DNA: TGTGCCAGCAGCTATGACCGCAATGAGCAGTTCTTC.

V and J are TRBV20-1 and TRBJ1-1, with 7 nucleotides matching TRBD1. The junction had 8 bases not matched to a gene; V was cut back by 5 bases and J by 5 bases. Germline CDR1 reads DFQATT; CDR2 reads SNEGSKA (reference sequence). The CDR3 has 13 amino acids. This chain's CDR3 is CSAPDRVLTEAFF. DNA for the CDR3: TGCAGTGCTCCCGACAGGGTTTTAACTGAAGCTTTCTTT.

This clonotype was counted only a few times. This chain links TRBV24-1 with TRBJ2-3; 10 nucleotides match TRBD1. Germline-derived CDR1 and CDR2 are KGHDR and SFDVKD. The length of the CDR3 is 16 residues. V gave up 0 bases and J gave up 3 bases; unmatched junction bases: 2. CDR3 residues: CATSDLGDRGTDTQYF. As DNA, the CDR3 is TGTGCCACCAGTGATTTGGGGGACAGGGGAACAGATACGCAGTATTTT.

Here the CDR3 reads CASSLGGSGTSGEQFF. The CDR3 region has the DNA TGTGCCAGCAGCTTAGGAGGGTCAGGGACTAGCGGTGAGCAGTTCTTC. The chain is built from TRBV11-2 and TRBJ2-1; 11 bases are a match to TRBD2. CDR1 SGHAT and CDR2 FQNNGV come from the germline V gene. J was trimmed by 9 bases and V by 1 base; bases with no gene match: 8. The CDR3 length is 16 residues.

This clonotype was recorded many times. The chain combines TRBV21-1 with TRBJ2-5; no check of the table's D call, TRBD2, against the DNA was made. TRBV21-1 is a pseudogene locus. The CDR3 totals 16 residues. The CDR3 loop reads CASSKGREGLRETQYF. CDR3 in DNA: TGTGCCAGCAGCAAAGGGCGGGAGGGCCTGCGAGAGACCCAGTACTTC.